This entry lists 29 T cell receptor beta chains sequenced from one sample in a study of early T cells in non-severe SARS-CoV-2 infection. Using its own MiXCR run on the 5' RACE reads, TCRdb lists one record per CDR3 protein. Seen here are around 60,000 distinct CDR3 sequences, over 10% observed once, and the top ten hold about 4%. Specimen: whole blood. The receptors were gathered from an adult who was a healthcare worker with PCR-confirmed SARS-CoV-2 infection or an uninfected control (not recorded which).

This chain uses TRBV27 with TRBJ1-4; D is uncertain. The CDR3 has 13 amino acids. Trimming removed 5 bases from V and 10 bases from J, with 14 bases in between. Germline V gives CDR1 MNHEY, CDR2 SMNVEV (reference sequence). DNA for the CDR3: TGTGCCAGCAGTCCTAGCCCGTTTGGAAAACTGTTTTTT. This translates into CASSPSPFGKLFF.

The rearrangement links TRBV6-1 to TRBJ2-7; TRBD2 matches at 10 bases. This CDR3 is 16 amino acids long. The trim removed 3 bases at V and 2 bases at J, leaving 7 bases unmatched. Germline loops: CDR1 MNHNS, CDR2 SASEGT. The CDR3 DNA is TGTGCCAGCAGTGACCATAGCGGGGGGCACCCCTACGAGCAGTACTTC. It yields the protein CASSDHSGGHPYEQYF.

This clonotype appeared a few times. The germline gene is not matched at one end of the junction; a read error may be the cause. This chain joins TRBV10-1 and TRBJ2-2; 9 nucleotides line up with TRBD1. This CDR3 comprises 16 residues. Germline loops: CDR1 WNHNN, CDR2 SYGVQD (reference sequence). CDR3 DNA sequence: TGCGCCAGCAGTGATGGACAGGGGATGAACTCCGGGGAGCTGTTTTTT. The encoded protein is CASSDGQGMNSGELFF.

This clonotype was observed a few times. This chain links TRBV12-3 or TRBV12-4 with TRBJ1-2, with D unclear. The CDR3 is made up of 13 amino acids. V was cut by 2 bases and J by 2 bases, with 6 bases left in between. The CDR3 DNA reads TGTGCCAGCAGTTTAAGAGCGAACTATGGCTACACCTTC. The encoded protein is CASSLRANYGYTF.

This clonotype was counted ten times or more. The gene calls are TRBV28 and TRBJ2-7, with D maybe TRBD2 (6 bases). This CDR3 contains 14 residues. Trimming took 7 bases from V and 2 from J, leaving 15 bases between them. The V gene's germline CDR1 is MDHEN and CDR2 SYDVKM. In DNA, the CDR3 is TGTGCCAGCACCCCTTGGAGGGAGGCCTACGAGCAGTACTTC. This sequence encodes CASTPWREAYEQYF.

This clonotype was picked up a small number of times. This chain links TRBV27 with TRBJ2-5; weak D call: TRBD2 (5 bases). CDR1 MNHEY and CDR2 SMNVEV come from the germline V gene (reference sequence). The CDR3 loop spans 13 amino acids. V was trimmed by 5 bases and J by 10 bases, leaving 17 bases between them. CDR3 region: CASSRGRKWDQYF. The DNA for the CDR3 is TGTGCCAGCAGTCGGGGAAGGAAGTGGGACCAGTACTTC.

This clonotype was seen a few times. V is TRBV10-3 and J is TRBJ1-1; D is unresolved. V was shortened by 0 bases and J by 5 bases, with 10 bases between the two germline ends. The CDR3 contains 14 residues. Germline CDR1 ENHRY, CDR2 SYGVKD. CDR3 residues: CAISESKSVTEAFF. CDR3 sequence (DNA): TGTGCCATCAGTGAGTCGAAATCAGTGACTGAAGCTTTCTTT.

This clonotype was seen repeatedly, ten times or more. The genes are TRBV4-1 and TRBJ2-7; D is uncertain. CDR1 is MGHRA and CDR2 is YSYEKL in the germline V gene. Trimming stripped 0 bases from V and 3 bases from J, with 15 bases between. The CDR3 sequence is 16 residues long. As DNA, the CDR3 is TGCGCCAGCAGCCAAGATTTGATGGCTTACTACTACGAGCAGTACTTC. This codes for CASSQDLMAYYYEQYF.

The table lists this clonotype with a few counts. The rearrangement joins TRBV4-3 to TRBJ1-1; D is ambiguous. V lost 0 bases, J lost 6 bases, and 11 bases lay in between. CDR1 is LGHNA and CDR2 is YSLEER in the germline V gene. The CDR3 loop spans 14 amino acids. CDR3 DNA sequence: TGCGCCAGCAGCCAAGATCAAACGTACGCTGAAGCTTTCTTT. Translating it yields CASSQDQTYAEAFF.

The J gene is TRBJ2-3, the V gene TRBV7-2; 9 nucleotides line up with TRBD2. The CDR3 has 15 residues. Germline V gene sequence: CDR1 SGHTA, CDR2 FQGNSA. The trim removed 4 bases at V and 1 base at J, leaving 3 bases unmatched. This CDR3 is CASSWTSDGTDTQYF. The CDR3 DNA reads TGTGCCAGCAGCTGGACTAGCGACGGCACAGATACGCAGTATTTT.

This clonotype was found many times. The chain employs TRBV7-2 and TRBJ2-3; TRBD1 aligns across 7 bases. J lost 6 bases, V lost 5 bases, and 11 bases had no gene match. The germline V gene has CDR1 SGHTA and CDR2 FQGNSA. This CDR3 is built from 15 residues. The CDR3 protein is CASSRQGSRADTQYF. The CDR3 nucleotides are TGTGCCAGCAGCCGACAGGGATCACGGGCGGATACGCAGTATTTT.

This chain connects TRBV6-1 to TRBJ2-6; the D is unclear. Germline values: CDR1 MNHNS, CDR2 SASEGT. V lost 5 bases and J 0 bases, leaving 8 bases between the germline ends. CDR3 size: 15 residues. Here the CDR3 reads CASSHASSGANVLTF. The CDR3 DNA reads as TGTGCCAGCAGTCACGCCAGCTCTGGGGCCAACGTCCTGACTTTC.

This clonotype was seen many times. The chain is built from TRBV11-1 and TRBJ1-5; D remains unclear. V was cut by 0 bases and J by 5 bases, with 5 bases left in between. The germline CDR1 and CDR2 sequences are SGHAT and FQDESV (reference sequence). This CDR3 comprises 13 residues. CDR3 sequence reads: CASSLARDQPQHF. CDR3 sequence (DNA): TGTGCCAGCAGCTTAGCCAGAGATCAGCCCCAGCATTTT.

This clonotype was found a few times. The rearrangement links TRBV11-2 to TRBJ2-1, with D perhaps assigned TRBD1 or TRBD2 (5 bases each). Germline V lookup: CDR1 SGHAT, CDR2 FQNNGV. The V and J ends lost 1 base and 9 bases respectively, with 16 bases between them. The CDR3 has 15 residues. DNA for the CDR3: TGTGCCAGCAGCTTAGGAACCAGGGCGGGCGGTGAGCAGTTCTTC. This gives the protein CASSLGTRAGGEQFF.

The table lists this clonotype with many counts. The rearrangement joins TRBV6-2 or TRBV6-3 to TRBJ2-5, with 7 positions matching TRBD1. After removal of 6 bases from V and 7 bases from J, the junction contained 11 bases not matched to a gene. Per the germline V gene, CDR1 is MNHEY and CDR2 is SVGEGT. This CDR3 has 14 amino acids. The CDR3 bases are TGTGCCAGCAGAACCGGACAGGCACTAGGGACCCAGTACTTC. Its protein is CASRTGQALGTQYF.

Many counts were recorded for this clonotype. The chain combines TRBV7-6 with TRBJ1-1; the match to TRBD1 covers 12 bases. With 1 base clipped from V and 3 bases from J, the junction kept 12 bases outside the gene matches. The CDR3 spans 19 residues. Germline CDR1 and CDR2: SGHVS and FNYEAQ. CDR3 amino acids: CASSLVGGTGGEVDTEAFF. CDR3 bases: TGTGCCAGCAGCTTAGTAGGTGGGACAGGGGGCGAAGTTGACACTGAAGCTTTCTTT.

This chain uses TRBV12-3 or TRBV12-4 with TRBJ2-1; D is ambiguous. The CDR3 runs to 11 residues. The V and J ends lost 8 bases and 4 bases respectively, with 6 bases between them. The CDR3 DNA is TGTGCCAGCGGGAATTACAATGAGCAGTTCTTC. The encoded protein is CASGNYNEQFF.

This clonotype was seen more than once but under ten times. The J gene is TRBJ1-1, the V gene TRBV5-1; 10 bases map to TRBD1. Per germline, CDR1 SGHRS and CDR2 YFSETQ. This CDR3 has 16 amino acids. The V and J ends lost 4 bases and 6 bases, in that order; junction bases with no gene match: 12. The CDR3 coding sequence is TGCGCCAGCAGCCCAAGACAGGGGGCGAGTACGGCTGAAGCTTTCTTT. Residues: CASSPRQGASTAEAFF.

The V gene is TRBV6-1, the J gene TRBJ1-2; 7 nucleotides match TRBD1. Germline lookup yields CDR1 MNHNS and CDR2 SASEGT. The V gene end was trimmed by 6 bases and the J gene end by 6 bases; junction bases not matched to a gene: 7. CDR3 length: 13 amino acids. The CDR3 DNA reads TGTGCCAGCAGGGCTACAGGGGCGGATGGCTACACCTTC. This gives the protein CASRATGADGYTF.

J is TRBJ1-5 and V is TRBV5-1; the match to TRBD1 covers 7 bases. The CDR3 loop spans 15 amino acids. Per germline, CDR1 SGHRS and CDR2 YFSETQ. With V trimmed by 4 bases and J by 1 base, 5 bases remained unmatched. As DNA, the CDR3 is TGCGCCAGCAGCATACAGGGGCTGAGCAATCAGCCCCAGCATTTT. Amino acids: CASSIQGLSNQPQHF.

This clonotype was seen many times. The V gene is TRBV10-3, the J gene TRBJ1-4; D gene uncertain. The V end lost 6 bases, the J end lost 8 bases, and 13 bases lay between the germline ends. The CDR3 has 13 residues. Germline V lookup: CDR1 ENHRY, CDR2 SYGVKD. The DNA for the CDR3 is TGTGCCATCAGGGCAGGAGGAGGGGAAAAACTGTTTTTT. Translating it yields CAIRAGGGEKLFF.

J is TRBJ2-3 and V is TRBV3-1; 8 bases align to TRBD2. Germline CDR1 and CDR2: LGHDT and YNNKEL (reference sequence). The CDR3 has 17 amino acids. Losses at the gene ends were 3 bases for V and 4 bases for J; bases not matched to a gene: 12. Here the CDR3 reads CASSHLPLAAFPDTQYF. The CDR3, as DNA: TGTGCCAGCAGCCATCTCCCACTAGCGGCCTTCCCAGATACGCAGTATTTT.

This clonotype has just a few counts. The genes are TRBV4-3 and TRBJ2-2, with TRBD1 matching over 9 bases. CDR3 size: 14 residues. The germline V gene has CDR1 LGHNA and CDR2 YSLEER. J gave up 9 bases and V 3 bases, and 5 bases lay outside the gene matches. CDR3 sequence (DNA): TGCGCCAGCAGCCAGGAGGGACAGGGCCGGGAGCTGTTTTTT. Its translation is CASSQEGQGRELFF.

This clonotype was seen ten or more times. In nucleotides, the CDR3 is TGTGCCTGGAGTGGATGGCTAGCGGGTAACTACGAGCAGTACTTC. It encodes CAWSGWLAGNYEQYF. The rearrangement uses TRBV30 and TRBJ2-7; 8 bases fit TRBD2. This CDR3 is built from 15 residues. Germline V CDR1 and CDR2: GTSNPN, SVGIG (reference sequence). V was clipped by 1 base and J by 3 bases; unmatched bases: 8.

This clonotype was counted at least ten times. The rearrangement uses TRBV20-1 and TRBJ1-6; TRBD1 might be the D (5 bases). Germline CDR1 DFQATT, CDR2 SNEGSKA (reference sequence). The CDR3 consists of 14 residues. Trimming pared 0 bases from V and 7 bases from J, leaving 10 bases between. The CDR3: CSARDPRVNSPLHF. The CDR3 DNA follows: TGCAGTGCTAGAGATCCCAGGGTCAATTCACCCCTCCACTTT.

This clonotype was picked up many times. The rearrangement links TRBV18 to TRBJ1-2, with 8 bases lining up with TRBD1. After removal of 2 bases from V and 0 bases from J, the junction contained 14 bases not matched to a gene. The CDR3 spans 19 residues. Germline CDR1 and CDR2: KGHSH and LQKENI. Here the CDR3 DNA reads TGTGCCAGCTCACCAGTCAGAGGACAGGGCGCCTCTGCTAACTATGGCTACACCTTC. Translation gives CASSPVRGQGASANYGYTF.

This clonotype was counted a few times. Here the CDR3 reads CSARAGGHSNQPQHF. The CDR3 region has the DNA TGCAGTGCTAGAGCAGGGGGGCATAGCAATCAGCCCCAGCATTTT. The chain is built from TRBV20-1 and TRBJ1-5, with 7 positions matching TRBD1. Germline CDR1 DFQATT, CDR2 SNEGSKA (reference sequence). The CDR3 totals 15 residues. V lost 1 base, J lost 0 bases, and 3 bases stayed unmatched.

A note on this clonotype: The CDR3 does not close with the conserved phenylalanine or tryptophan, likely indicating a read error. The genes are TRBV6-2 or TRBV6-3 and TRBJ1-6; 7 bases fit TRBD1. The CDR3 is 15 amino acids. V was clipped by 2 bases and J by 6 bases; unmatched bases: 4. CDR1 MNHEY and CDR2 SVGEGT come from the germline V gene. The CDR3 protein is CASSYPGQLNSPLHS. The CDR3 DNA reads as TGTGCCAGCAGTTACCCGGGACAGCTTAATTCACCCCTCCACTCT.

This clonotype was detected a few times. The V call is TRBV2, the J call TRBJ1-1; no definite D call. In germline, CDR1 is SNHLY, CDR2 FYNNEI. V was cut by 6 bases and J by 1 base, with 9 bases left in between. The CDR3 loop spans 13 amino acids. CDR3 coding DNA: TGTGCCAGCAGCGCTCAACCGAACACTGAAGCTTTCTTT. The encoded protein is CASSAQPNTEAFF. The full variable domain, rest sourced from reference TRBV2 and TRBJ1-1, is EPEVTQTPSHQVTQMGQEVILRCVPISNHLYFYWYRQILGQKVEFLVSFYNNEISEKSEIFDDQFSVERPDGSNFTLKIRSTKLEDSAMYFCASSAQPNTEAFFGQGTRLTVV.